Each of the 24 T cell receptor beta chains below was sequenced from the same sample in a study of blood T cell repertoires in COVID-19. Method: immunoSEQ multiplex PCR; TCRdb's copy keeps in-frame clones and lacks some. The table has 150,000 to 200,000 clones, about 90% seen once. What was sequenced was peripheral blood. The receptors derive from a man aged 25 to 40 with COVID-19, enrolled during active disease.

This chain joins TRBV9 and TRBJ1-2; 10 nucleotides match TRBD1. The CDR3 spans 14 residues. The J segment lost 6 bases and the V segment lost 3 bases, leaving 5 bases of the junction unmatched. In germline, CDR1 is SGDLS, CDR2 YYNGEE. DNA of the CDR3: TGTGCCAGCAGCGGTGGGGACAGGGGCCATGGCTACACCTTC. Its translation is CASSGGDRGHGYTF. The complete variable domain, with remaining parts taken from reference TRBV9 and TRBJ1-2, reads DSGVTQTPKHLITATGQRVTLRCSPRSGDLSVYWYQQSLDQGLQFLIQYYNGEERAKGNILERFSAQQFPDLHSELNLSSLELGDSALYFCASSGGDRGHGYTFGSGTRLTVV.

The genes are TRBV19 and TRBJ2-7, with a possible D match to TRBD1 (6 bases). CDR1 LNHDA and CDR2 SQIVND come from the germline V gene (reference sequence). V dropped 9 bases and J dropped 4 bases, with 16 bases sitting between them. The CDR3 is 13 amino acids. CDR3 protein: CASLDSQEYEQYF. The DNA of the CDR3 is TGTGCCAGCCTGGACAGTCAAGAGTACGAGCAGTACTTC.

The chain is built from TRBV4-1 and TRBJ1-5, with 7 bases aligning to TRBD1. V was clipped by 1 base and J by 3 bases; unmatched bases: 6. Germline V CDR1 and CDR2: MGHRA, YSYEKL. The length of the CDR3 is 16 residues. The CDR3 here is CASSQVTGAYNQPQHF. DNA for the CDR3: TGCGCCAGCAGCCAAGTTACAGGGGCCTACAATCAGCCCCAGCATTTT.

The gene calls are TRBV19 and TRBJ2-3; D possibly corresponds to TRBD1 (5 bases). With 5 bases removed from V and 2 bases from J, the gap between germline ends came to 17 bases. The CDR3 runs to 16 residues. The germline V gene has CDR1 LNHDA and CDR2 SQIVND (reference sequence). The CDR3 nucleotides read TGTGCCAGTAGTCCTGGGAATTGGGGCCCCACAGATACGCAGTATTTT. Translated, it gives CASSPGNWGPTDTQYF.

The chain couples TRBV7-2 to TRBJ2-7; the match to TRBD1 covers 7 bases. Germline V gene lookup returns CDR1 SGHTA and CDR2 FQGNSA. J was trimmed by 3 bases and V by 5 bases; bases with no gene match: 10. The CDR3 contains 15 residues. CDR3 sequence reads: CASSTIGTEDYEQYF. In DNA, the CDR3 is TGTGCCAGCAGCACCATCGGGACAGAGGACTACGAGCAGTACTTC.

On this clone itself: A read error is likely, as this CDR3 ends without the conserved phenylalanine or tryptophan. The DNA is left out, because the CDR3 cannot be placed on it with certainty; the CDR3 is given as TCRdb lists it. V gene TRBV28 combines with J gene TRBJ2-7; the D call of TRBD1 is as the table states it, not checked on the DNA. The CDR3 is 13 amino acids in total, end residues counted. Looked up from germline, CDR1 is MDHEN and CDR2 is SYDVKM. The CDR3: CASSHNRWDRASI.

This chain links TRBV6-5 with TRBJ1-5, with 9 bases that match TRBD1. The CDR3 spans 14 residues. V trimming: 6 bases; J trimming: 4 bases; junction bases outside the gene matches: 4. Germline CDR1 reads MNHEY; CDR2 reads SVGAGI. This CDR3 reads CASRDDRGNQPQHF. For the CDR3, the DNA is TGTGCCAGCAGAGACGACAGGGGGAATCAGCCCCAGCATTTT.

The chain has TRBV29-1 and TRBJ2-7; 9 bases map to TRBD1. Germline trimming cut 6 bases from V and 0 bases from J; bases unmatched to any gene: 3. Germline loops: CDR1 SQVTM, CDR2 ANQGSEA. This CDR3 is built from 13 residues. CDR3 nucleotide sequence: TGCAGCGTCGGGACAGGGAGCTCCTACGAGCAGTACTTC. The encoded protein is CSVGTGSSYEQYF.

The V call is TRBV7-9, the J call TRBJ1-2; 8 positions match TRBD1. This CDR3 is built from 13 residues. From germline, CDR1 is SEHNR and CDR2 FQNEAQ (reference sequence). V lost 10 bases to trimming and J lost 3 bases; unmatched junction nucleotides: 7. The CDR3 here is CAIPTGEDYGYTF. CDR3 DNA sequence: TGTGCCATCCCGACAGGGGAAGACTATGGCTACACCTTC.

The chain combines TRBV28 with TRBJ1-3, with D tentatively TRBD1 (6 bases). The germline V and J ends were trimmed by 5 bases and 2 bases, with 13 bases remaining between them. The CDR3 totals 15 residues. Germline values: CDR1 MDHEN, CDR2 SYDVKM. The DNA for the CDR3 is TGTGCCAGCAGTCCAAGGGGGTTTGCTGGAAACACCATATATTTT. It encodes CASSPRGFAGNTIYF. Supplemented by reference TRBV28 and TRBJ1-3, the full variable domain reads DVKVTQSSRYLVKRTGEKVFLECVQDMDHENMFWYRQDPGLGLRLIYFSYDVKMKEKGDIPEGYSVSREKKERFSLILESASTNQTSMYLCASSPRGFAGNTIYFGEGSWLTVV.

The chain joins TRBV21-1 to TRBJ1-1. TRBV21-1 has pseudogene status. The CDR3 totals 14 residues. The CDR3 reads CASSKGKRIREAFF. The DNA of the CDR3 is TGTGCCAGCAGCAAAGGGAAGAGGATTCGCGAAGCTTTCTTT.

CDR3 DNA: TGTGCCAGTAAAATCGACGGGAGAGTTATGAACACTGAAGCTTTCTTT. It specifies CASKIDGRVMNTEAFF. The chain is built from TRBV19 and TRBJ1-1; D not certain. Trimming cost V 7 bases and J 0 bases, with 18 bases left between them. The CDR3 has 16 amino acids. Germline-derived CDR1 and CDR2 are LNHDA and SQIVND (reference sequence).

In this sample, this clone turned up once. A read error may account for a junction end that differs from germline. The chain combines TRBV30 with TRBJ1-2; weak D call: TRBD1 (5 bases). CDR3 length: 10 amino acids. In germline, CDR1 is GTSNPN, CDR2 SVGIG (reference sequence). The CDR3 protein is CAWSVRNGGF. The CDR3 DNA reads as TGTGCCTGGAGTGTACGGAACGGGGGTTTC.

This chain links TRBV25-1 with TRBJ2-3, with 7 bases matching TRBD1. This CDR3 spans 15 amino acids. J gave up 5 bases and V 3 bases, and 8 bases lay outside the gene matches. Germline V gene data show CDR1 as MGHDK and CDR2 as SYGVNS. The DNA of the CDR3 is TGTGCCAGCAGTGAGGATAGGGGGCCGGGAGATACGCAGTATTTT. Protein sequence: CASSEDRGPGDTQYF. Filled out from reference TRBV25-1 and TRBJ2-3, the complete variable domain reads EADIYQTPRYLVIGTGKKITLECSQTMGHDKMYWYQQDPGMELHLIHYSYGVNSTEKGDLSSESTVSRIRTEHFPLTLESARPSHTSQYLCASSEDRGPGDTQYFGPGTRLTVL.

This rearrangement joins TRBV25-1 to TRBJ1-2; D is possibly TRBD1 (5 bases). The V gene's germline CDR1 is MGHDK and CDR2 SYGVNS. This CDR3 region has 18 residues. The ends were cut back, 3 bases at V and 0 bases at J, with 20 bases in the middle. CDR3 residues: CASSDLGYGGEANYGYTF. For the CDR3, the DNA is TGTGCCAGCAGTGATCTAGGATACGGAGGGGAAGCTAACTATGGCTACACCTTC.

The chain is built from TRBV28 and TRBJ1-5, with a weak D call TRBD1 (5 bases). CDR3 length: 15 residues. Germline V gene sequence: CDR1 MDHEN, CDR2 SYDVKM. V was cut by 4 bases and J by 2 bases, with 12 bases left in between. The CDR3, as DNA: TGTGCCAGCAGTTGGAAAGGGGCTGGCAATCAGCCCCAGCATTTT. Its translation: CASSWKGAGNQPQHF.

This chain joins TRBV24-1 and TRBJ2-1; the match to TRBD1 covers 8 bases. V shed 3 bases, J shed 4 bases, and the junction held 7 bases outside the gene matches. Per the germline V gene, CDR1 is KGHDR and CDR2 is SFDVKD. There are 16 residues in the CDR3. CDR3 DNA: TGTGCCACCAGTGATCCAGGACAGGGACGTTACAATGAGCAGTTCTTC. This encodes CATSDPGQGRYNEQFF.

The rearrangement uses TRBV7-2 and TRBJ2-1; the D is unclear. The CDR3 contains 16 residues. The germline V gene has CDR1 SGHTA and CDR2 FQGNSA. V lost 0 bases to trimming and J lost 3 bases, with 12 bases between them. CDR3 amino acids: CASSLAMAASYNEQFF. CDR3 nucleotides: TGTGCCAGCAGCTTAGCGATGGCGGCCAGCTACAATGAGCAGTTCTTC. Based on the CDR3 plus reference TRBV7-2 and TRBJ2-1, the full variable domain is GAGVSQSPSNKVTEKGKDVELRCDPISGHTALYWYRQSLGQGLEFLIYFQGNSAPDKSGLPSDRFSAERTGGSVSTLTIQRTQQEDSAVYLCASSLAMAASYNEQFFGPGTRLTVL.

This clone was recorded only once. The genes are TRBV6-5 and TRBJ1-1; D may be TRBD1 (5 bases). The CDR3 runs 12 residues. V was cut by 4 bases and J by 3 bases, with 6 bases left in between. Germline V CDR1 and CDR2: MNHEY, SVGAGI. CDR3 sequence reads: CASSWGDTEAFF. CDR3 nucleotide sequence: TGTGCCAGCAGTTGGGGGGACACTGAAGCTTTCTTT.

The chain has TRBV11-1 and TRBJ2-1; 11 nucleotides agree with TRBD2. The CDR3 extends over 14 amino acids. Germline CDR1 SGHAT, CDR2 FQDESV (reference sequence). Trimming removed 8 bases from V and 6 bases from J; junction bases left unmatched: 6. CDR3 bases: TGTGCCAGCGGGGGGGGACTAGCGGCCAATGAGCAGTTCTTC. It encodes CASGGGLAANEQFF.

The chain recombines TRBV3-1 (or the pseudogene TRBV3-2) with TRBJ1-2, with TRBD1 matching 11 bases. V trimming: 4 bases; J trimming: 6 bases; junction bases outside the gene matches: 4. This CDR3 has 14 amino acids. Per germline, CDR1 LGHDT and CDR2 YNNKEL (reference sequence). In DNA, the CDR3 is TGTGCCAGCAGCCGAGGACAGGGGGCAGATGGCTACACCTTC. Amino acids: CASSRGQGADGYTF.

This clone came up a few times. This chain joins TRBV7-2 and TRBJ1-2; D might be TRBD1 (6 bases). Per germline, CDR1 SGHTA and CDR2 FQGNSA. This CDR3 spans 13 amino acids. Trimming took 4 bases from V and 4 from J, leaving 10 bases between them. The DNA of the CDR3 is TGTGCCAGCAGCTCAGGGGTTTCCTATGGCTACACCTTC. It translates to CASSSGVSYGYTF.

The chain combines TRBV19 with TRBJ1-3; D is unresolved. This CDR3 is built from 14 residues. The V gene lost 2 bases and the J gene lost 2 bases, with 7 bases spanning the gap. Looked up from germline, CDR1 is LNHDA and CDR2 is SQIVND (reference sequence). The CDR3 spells CASSITGAGNTIYF. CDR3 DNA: TGTGCCAGTAGTATAACCGGGGCTGGAAACACCATATATTTT.

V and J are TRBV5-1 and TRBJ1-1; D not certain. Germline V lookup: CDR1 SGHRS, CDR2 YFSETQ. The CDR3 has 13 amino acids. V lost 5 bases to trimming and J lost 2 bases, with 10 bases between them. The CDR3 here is CASRASQNTEAFF. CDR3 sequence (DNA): TGCGCCAGCAGGGCCTCACAAAACACTGAAGCTTTCTTT. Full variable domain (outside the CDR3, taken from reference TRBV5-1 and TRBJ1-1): KAGVTQTPRYLIKTRGQQVTLSCSPISGHRSVSWYQQTPGQGLQFLFEYFSETQRNKGNFPGRFSGRQFSNSRSEMNVSTLELGDSALYLCASRASQNTEAFFGQGTRLTVV.